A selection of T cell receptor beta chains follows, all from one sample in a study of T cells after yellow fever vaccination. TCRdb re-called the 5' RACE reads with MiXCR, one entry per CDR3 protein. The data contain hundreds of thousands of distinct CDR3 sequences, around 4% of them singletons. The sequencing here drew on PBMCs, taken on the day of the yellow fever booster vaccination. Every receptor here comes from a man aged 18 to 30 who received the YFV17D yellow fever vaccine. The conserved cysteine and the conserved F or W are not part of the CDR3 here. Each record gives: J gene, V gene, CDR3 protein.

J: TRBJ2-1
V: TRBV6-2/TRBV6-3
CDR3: ASAKSGGSEQF

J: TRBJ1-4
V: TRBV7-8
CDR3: ASSLSRGRESNEKLF

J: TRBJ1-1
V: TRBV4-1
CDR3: ASSRSGQVANTEAF

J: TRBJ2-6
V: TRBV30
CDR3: AWSPGANVLT

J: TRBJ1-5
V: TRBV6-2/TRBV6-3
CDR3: ASSKDREGEPQH

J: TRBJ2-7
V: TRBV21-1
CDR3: ASSNGRSYEQY

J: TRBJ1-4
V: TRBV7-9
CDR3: ASNNPGQLLWDEKLF

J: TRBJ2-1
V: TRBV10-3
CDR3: AISVAGGRGEQF

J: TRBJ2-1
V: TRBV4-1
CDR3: ASSQDYHGLAYNEQF

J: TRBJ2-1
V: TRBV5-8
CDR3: ASSLAGGGANEQF

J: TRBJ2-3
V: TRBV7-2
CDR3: ASSRTGGRDTQY

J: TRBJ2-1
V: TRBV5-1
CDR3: ASSLVVSGGAYEQF

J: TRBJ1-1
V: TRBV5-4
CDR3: ASTPRGGVNTEAF

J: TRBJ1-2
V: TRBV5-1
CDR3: ASSLRVMDGNYGYT

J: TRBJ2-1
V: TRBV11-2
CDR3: ASSLDWTGAYNEQF

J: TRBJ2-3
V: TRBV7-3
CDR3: ASSPLTGVSSTDTQY

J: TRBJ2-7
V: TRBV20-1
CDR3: SAGTISYEQY

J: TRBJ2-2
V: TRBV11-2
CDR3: ASNLWAYGTGELF

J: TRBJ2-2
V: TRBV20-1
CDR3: SAKGEGIDTGELF

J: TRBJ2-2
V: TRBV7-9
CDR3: ASSLTGMDTGELF

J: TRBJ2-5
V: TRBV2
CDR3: ASSEVVPKETQY

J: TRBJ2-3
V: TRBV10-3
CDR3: AIGRRKLDGTDTQY

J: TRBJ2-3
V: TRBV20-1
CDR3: SARAGSTDTQY